The present T cell receptor beta chain was sequenced within a study of T-cell reconstitution after alpha-beta-depleted transplantation in children. The study, taken as a whole, reports: By about two months after transplant, alpha-beta T cells reportedly arose from several hundred graft clones that had expanded. There were some patients whose high TCRbeta diversity at day 60 came from surviving recipient T cells and thymic progenitors. From newly produced T cells came most of the T-cell counts and diversity one year after transplant.

TCRbeta library preparation incorporated unique molecular identifiers. TCRdb itself ran the PCR reads through MiXCR, one entry per CDR3 protein. The repertoire has some 840,000 distinct CDR3 sequences, about 16% of them found once; the top ten carry 5%. This clonotype has at least ten counts. What it recognizes is unknown. A read error may produce the germline difference seen at one junction end. CDR3 length equals 14 residues. The chain links TRBV12-3 or TRBV12-4 to TRBJ2-1, with D hard to call. Here the sequenced sample was PBMCs, mostly from graft donor cells, taken 360 days after TCRalphabeta/CD19-depleted stem cell transplant. The clonotype comes from a male patient under 18 who had a stem cell transplant for acute lymphoblastic leukemia, so the T cells may come from the graft donor. CDR3 amino acids: CASSPGGSYNEQFF. In DNA, the CDR3 is TGCGCCAGCAGCCCTGGTGGGTCCTACAATGAGCAGTTCTTC.